What follows is one T cell receptor beta chain and its context. Other DNA sequences from this sample encode an identical CDR3 as well. The entry originates in a study of blood T cell repertoires in COVID-19. Participants were aged about 18 to 90 years, lived in around 22 US areas, and enrolled virtually. The CDR3 has 14 amino acids. The germline gives CDR1 LNHDA, CDR2 SQIVND (reference sequence). Deletions cut 1 base from V and 2 bases from J, with 5 bases between. Using immunoSEQ multiplex PCR, the repertoire was profiled, and TCRdb retains in-frame clones only, with some absent. The data contain a few hundred thousand clones, roughly four fifths of them singletons.

Sequencing input: PBMCs or T cells enriched from blood (not recorded which). The clonotype originates from a woman between 40 and 55 years old with acute COVID-19. The chain has TRBV19 and TRBJ2-2; D not resolved. Here the CDR3 DNA reads TGTGCCAGTAGTATAGGTCCTAACACCGGGGAGCTGTTTTTT. This gives the protein CASSIGPNTGELFF.